A selection of T cell receptor beta chains follows, all from one sample in a study of cytomegalovirus exposure and HLA in healthy donors. Some clones are missing from TCRdb's copy, which holds only in-frame ones; the method was immunoSEQ multiplex PCR. Among about 100,000 clones listed, 82% were seen once. The sequenced material came from PBMCs. The origin of the receptors is a man aged 25 to 45 in good health and CMV-seropositive. Both conserved end residues are part of each CDR3. The D gene is left open where the match is weak. Clone size, where shown, is once, few, many, or a class for clones that have expanded.

J gene | clone size | V gene | D gene | CDR3 protein | CDR3 DNA
TRBJ1-3 | few | TRBV19 | NA | CASSGRPGLRNTIYF | TGTGCCAGTAGTGGAAGACCGGGTCTAAGGAACACCATATATTTT
TRBJ2-1 | NA | TRBV7-3 | NA | CASALGGGGDEQFF | TGTGCCAGCGCCCTAGGGGGGGGTGGGGATGAGCAGTTCTTC
TRBJ2-3 | NA | TRBV19 | NA | CASSRSGAVGDTQYF | TGTGCCAGTAGTAGGTCAGGGGCAGTGGGAGATACGCAGTATTTT
TRBJ2-2 | NA | TRBV5-1 | TRBD1 | CASRYSFGQANTGELFF | TGCGCCAGCAGGTACTCCTTTGGACAGGCGAACACCGGGGAGCTGTTTTTT
TRBJ2-1 | NA | TRBV5-1 | TRBD2 | CASSYSGGYNEQFF | TGCGCCAGCAGCTATAGCGGGGGCTACAATGAGCAGTTCTTC
TRBJ1-1 | once | TRBV10-3 | TRBD1 | CATTPQGGTEAFF | TGTGCCACCACTCCACAGGGGGGGACTGAAGCTTTCTTT
TRBJ2-3 | few | TRBV11-2 | TRBD2 | CASSLGSGSGDTQYF | TGTGCCAGCAGCTTAGGTAGCGGGTCGGGAGATACGCAGTATTTT
TRBJ2-7 | NA | TRBV25-1 | NA | CASSERNSYEQYF | TGTGCCAGCAGTGAAAGAAATTCCTACGAGCAGTACTTC
TRBJ2-7 | NA | TRBV30 | NA | CAWRRATPSSLEQYF | TGTGCCTGGAGGCGGGCCACCCCATCCTCTCTCGAGCAGTACTTC
TRBJ1-6 | NA | TRBV2 | NA | CASSELGEYNSPLHF | TGTGCCAGCAGTGAACTAGGTGAATATAATTCACCCCTCCACTTT
TRBJ2-1 | NA | TRBV19 | TRBD1 | CASSIDPRTGGSSYNEQFF | TGTGCCAGTAGTATAGACCCTCGCACAGGGGGTTCCTCCTACAATGAGCAGTTCTTC
TRBJ2-1 | NA | TRBV5-1 | NA | CASSITGSRYNEQFF | TGCGCCAGCAGCATCACAGGTTCGCGATACAATGAGCAGTTCTTC
TRBJ1-1 | few | TRBV18 | NA | CASSAESGIRTEAFF | TGTGCCAGCTCGGCAGAATCGGGGATTAGAACTGAAGCTTTCTTT
TRBJ2-1 | NA | TRBV28 | NA | CASSLEGYNEQFF | TGTGCCAGCAGTTTGGAGGGCTACAATGAGCAGTTCTTC
TRBJ2-3 | few | TRBV6-4 | TRBD2 | CASSDSAGGPDTQYF | TGTGCCAGCAGTGACTCAGCGGGGGGGCCAGATACGCAGTATTTT
TRBJ1-5 | NA | TRBV19 | NA | CASTIHGAGQSNQPQHF | TGTGCCAGTACTATTCATGGGGCGGGGCAGAGCAATCAGCCCCAGCATTTT
TRBJ2-7 | NA | TRBV6-1 | TRBD2 | CASRPAGGPYEQYF | TGTGCCAGCAGACCCGCGGGGGGACCCTACGAGCAGTACTTC
TRBJ1-1 | NA | TRBV27 | TRBD1 | CASSQGAGAPNTEAFF | TGTGCCAGCAGCCAGGGGGCAGGGGCCCCGAACACTGAAGCTTTCTTT
TRBJ2-6 | few | TRBV5-1 | TRBD1 | CASSRVPTGVANVLTF | TGCGCCAGCAGCCGGGTGCCGACAGGGGTGGCCAACGTCCTGACTTTC
TRBJ1-6 | NA | TRBV11-2 | NA | CASSFSVASPLHF | TGTGCCAGCAGCTTTAGCGTGGCGTCACCCCTCCACTTT
TRBJ1-6 | NA | TRBV5-6 | NA | CASSWPIKDSGPHNSPLHF | TGTGCCAGCAGCTGGCCAATAAAGGACAGTGGGCCGCATAATTCACCCCTCCACTTT
TRBJ1-4 | NA | TRBV7-2 | NA | CASSSLSPGGEKLFF | TGTGCCAGCAGCTCCCTTTCCCCGGGGGGTGAAAAACTGTTTTTT
TRBJ2-7 | NA | TRBV5-4 | NA | CASSLATGTYEQYF | TGTGCCAGCAGCTTGGCCACAGGGACCTACGAGCAGTACTTC
TRBJ2-7 | NA | TRBV28 | NA | CASSSYYEQYF | TGTGCCAGCAGTTCTTATTACGAGCAGTACTTC
TRBJ1-2 | NA | TRBV10-1 | NA | CASSDSNYGYTF | TGCGCCAGCTCCGACAGTAACTATGGCTACACCTTC
TRBJ2-1 | NA | TRBV10-3 | NA | CAISESDDGSYNEQFF | TGTGCCATCAGTGAGTCTGACGACGGGTCCTACAATGAGCAGTTCTTC
TRBJ1-1 | NA | TRBV5-1 | NA | CASSSNTEAFF | TGCGCCAGCAGCTCAAACACTGAAGCTTTCTTT
TRBJ2-5 | NA | TRBV9 | NA | CASSVGGGPRETQYF | TGTGCCAGCAGCGTAGGGGGGGGCCCTCGAGAGACCCAGTACTTC
TRBJ1-2 | NA | TRBV5-6 | NA | CASSLYGGYTF | TGTGCCAGCAGCTTGTACGGGGGCTACACCTTC